This T cell receptor beta chain comes out of a study of shared clonotypes between healthy human individuals. Generated by immunoSEQ multiplex PCR, the TCRdb table keeps only in-frame clones and is missing some. The sample has about 680,000 clones, around 90% seen once. Only CD45RO-negative cells positively selected for CCR7 counted as naive CD8 cells, so terminally differentiated effector memory CD45RA+ cells were excluded. This CDR3 has 15 amino acids. CDR1 is MNHEY, CDR2 SMNVEV, per germline (reference sequence). V was shortened by 4 bases and J by 3 bases, with 12 bases between the two germline ends.

Sequencing used naive CD8+ T cells sorted from blood. The TCR was taken from a man between 25 and 39 years old in good health. The chain is built from TRBV27 and TRBJ2-2; no definite D call. CDR3 sequence reads: CASSSQNFYTGELFF. The CDR3 DNA reads TGTGCCAGCAGTTCCCAGAATTTTTACACCGGGGAGCTGTTTTTT.